The 2 T cell receptor beta chains presented below share a single source sample, sequenced in a study of cytomegalovirus exposure and HLA in healthy donors. This table comes from immunoSEQ multiplex PCR, and its TCRdb copy is limited to in-frame clones, with some not included. This table holds approximately 260,000 clones, approximately 86% found once. The specimen sequenced was PBMCs. The receptors shown here come from a woman in her twenties or thirties in good health and CMV-seropositive.

This clone was picked up one time. The chain links TRBV15 to TRBJ1-1; D uncertain. The V end lost 0 bases, the J end lost 0 bases, and 17 bases lay between the germline ends. Germline assignment: CDR1 LNHNV and CDR2 YYDKDF (reference sequence). The CDR3 covers 18 residues. The CDR3 nucleotides read TGTGCCACCAGCAGAGATCTACCGGGGAGGAACGTGAACACTGAAGCTTTCTTT. Its translation is CATSRDLPGRNVNTEAFF.

This clone was seen once. This chain uses TRBV19 with TRBJ2-1, with TRBD1 matching 10 bases. The CDR3 runs 14 residues. Trimming at V came to 6 bases and at J to 8 bases, leaving 7 bases not matched to a gene. The germline gives CDR1 LNHDA, CDR2 SQIVND (reference sequence). CDR3 loop: CASRTGTGAHEQFF. CDR3 coding DNA: TGTGCCAGTAGAACCGGGACAGGGGCCCATGAGCAGTTCTTC. The whole variable domain, remainder taken from reference TRBV19 and TRBJ2-1, is DGGITQSPKYLFRKEGQNVTLSCEQNLNHDAMYWYRQDPGQGLRLIYYSQIVNDFQKGDIAEGYSVSREKKESFPLTVTSAQKNPTAFYLCASRTGTGAHEQFFGPGTRLTVL.